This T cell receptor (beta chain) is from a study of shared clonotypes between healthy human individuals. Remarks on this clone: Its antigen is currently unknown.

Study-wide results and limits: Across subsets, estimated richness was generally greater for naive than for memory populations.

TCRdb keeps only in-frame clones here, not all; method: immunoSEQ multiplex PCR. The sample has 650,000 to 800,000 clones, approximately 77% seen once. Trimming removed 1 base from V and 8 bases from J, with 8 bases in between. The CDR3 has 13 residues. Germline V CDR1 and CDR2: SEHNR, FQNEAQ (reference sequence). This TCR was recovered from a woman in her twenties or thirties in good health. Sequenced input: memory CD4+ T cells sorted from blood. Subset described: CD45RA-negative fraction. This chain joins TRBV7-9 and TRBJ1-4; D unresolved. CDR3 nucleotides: TGTGCCAGCAGCTTAGTAGGTAACGAAAAACTGTTTTTT. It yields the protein CASSLVGNEKLFF. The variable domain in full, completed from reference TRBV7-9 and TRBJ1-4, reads DTGVSQNPRHKITKRGQNVTFRCDPISEHNRLYWYRQTLGQGPEFLTYFQNEAQLEKSRLLSDRFSAERPKGSFSTLEIQRTEQGDSAMYLCASSLVGNEKLFFGSGTQLSVL.